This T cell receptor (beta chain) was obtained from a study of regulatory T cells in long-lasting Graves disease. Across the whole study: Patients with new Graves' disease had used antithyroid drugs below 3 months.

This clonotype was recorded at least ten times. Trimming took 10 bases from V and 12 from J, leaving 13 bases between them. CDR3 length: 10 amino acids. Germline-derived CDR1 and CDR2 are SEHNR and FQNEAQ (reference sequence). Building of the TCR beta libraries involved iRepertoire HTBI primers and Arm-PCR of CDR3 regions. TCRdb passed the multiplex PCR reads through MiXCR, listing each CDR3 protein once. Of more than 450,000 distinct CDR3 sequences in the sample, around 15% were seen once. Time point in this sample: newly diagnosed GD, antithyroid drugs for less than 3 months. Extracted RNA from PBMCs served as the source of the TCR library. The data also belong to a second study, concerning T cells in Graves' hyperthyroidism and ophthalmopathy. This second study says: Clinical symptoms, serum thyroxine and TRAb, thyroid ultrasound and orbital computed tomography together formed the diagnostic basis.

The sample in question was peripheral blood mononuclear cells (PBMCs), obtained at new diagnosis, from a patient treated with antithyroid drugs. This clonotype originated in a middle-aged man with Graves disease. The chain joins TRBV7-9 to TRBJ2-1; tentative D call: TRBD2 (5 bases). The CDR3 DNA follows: TGTGCCACCCCGGGCAGCGGGCAGTTCTTC. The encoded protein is CATPGSGQFF.